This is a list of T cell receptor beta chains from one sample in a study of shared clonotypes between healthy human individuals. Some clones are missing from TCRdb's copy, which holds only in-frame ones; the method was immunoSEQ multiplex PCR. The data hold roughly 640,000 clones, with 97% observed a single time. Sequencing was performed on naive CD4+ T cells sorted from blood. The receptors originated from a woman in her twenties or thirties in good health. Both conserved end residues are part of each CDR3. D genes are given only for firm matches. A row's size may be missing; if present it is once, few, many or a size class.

CASKVSGDTDTQYF TGTGCCAGCAAGGTATCCGGAGACACAGATACGCAGTATTTT TRBJ2-3 . . TRBV9
CAISQTSGGSYEQYF TGTGCCATCAGCCAGACTAGCGGAGGCTCCTACGAGCAGTACTTC TRBJ2-7 TRBD2 . TRBV10-3
CASSASFRGNTEAFF TGTGCCAGCTCAGCGTCCTTCCGGGGGAACACTGAAGCTTTCTTT TRBJ1-1 . . TRBV18
CASSYWFGTEAFF TGCGCCAGCAGCTACTGGTTTGGGACTGAAGCTTTCTTT TRBJ1-1 . . TRBV5-1
CASSLPGIDTGELFF TGTGCCAGCAGTTTACCGGGGATCGACACCGGGGAGCTGTTTTTT TRBJ2-2 . . TRBV28
CASSPRRDSIISYNEQFF TGTGCCAGCAGTCCCCGCCGGGACTCGATCATCTCCTACAATGAGCAGTTCTTC TRBJ2-1 . once TRBV27
CASSFRTSGRGDTQYF TGTGCCAGCAGTTTCCGGACTAGCGGGAGGGGAGATACGCAGTATTTT TRBJ2-3 TRBD2 . TRBV27
CASSPLDRVDNYGYTF TGTGCCAGCTCACCCCTAGACAGGGTCGACAACTATGGCTACACCTTC TRBJ1-2 TRBD1 . TRBV18
CASSKTSTGYNEQFF TGTGCCAGCAGTAAGACATCAACAGGTTACAATGAGCAGTTCTTC TRBJ2-1 . . TRBV28
CASSTGAGTGDLEQYF TGTGCCAGCAGTACGGGGGCCGGGACAGGGGACCTCGAGCAGTACTTC TRBJ2-7 TRBD1 . TRBV28
CASSGTGYEQFF TGTGCCAGCAGCGGGACAGGGTACGAGCAGTTCTTC TRBJ2-1 TRBD1 . TRBV7-2
CATRDNRNGYTF TGTGCCACCAGGGATAACAGGAATGGCTACACCTTC TRBJ1-2 . . TRBV15
CASSFRGNEQFF TGTGCCAGCAGCTTCAGGGGTAATGAGCAGTTCTTC TRBJ2-1 . . TRBV7-2